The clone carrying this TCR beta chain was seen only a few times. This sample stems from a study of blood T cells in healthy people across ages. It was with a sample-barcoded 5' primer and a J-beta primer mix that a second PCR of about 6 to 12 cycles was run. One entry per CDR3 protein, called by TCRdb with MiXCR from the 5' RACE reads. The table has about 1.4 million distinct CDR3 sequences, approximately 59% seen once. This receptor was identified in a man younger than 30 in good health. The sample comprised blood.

CDR3 in DNA: TGTGCCAGCAGTGTGGGACCATATAATGAAAAACTGTTTTTT. Amino acids: CASSVGPYNEKLFF. The V gene is TRBV6-5, the J gene TRBJ1-4; TRBD1 might be the D (5 bases). V gave up 5 bases and J gave up 4 bases, with 11 bases separating them. This CDR3 comprises 14 residues. Germline CDR1 is MNHEY and CDR2 is SVGAGI.